This T cell receptor (beta chain) comes out of a study of T cell changes during pregnancy in multiple sclerosis (dated by TCRdb to the late 2010s). For context, the study as a whole: Changes in the T cell repertoire over the course of pregnancy were examined in this study in women with multiple sclerosis.

The receptor library was made with the immunoSEQ multiplex PCR assay. In TCRdb, the immuneACCESS table is reduced to in-frame sequences with V and J assigned. These tables do not hold every clone; where another copy was compared, an unresolved V gene accounts for under half, and the others remain unexplained. This sample gives around 62,000 clones in total; 90% of them show up just once. About 2% of the sample is in the top ten clones. About this clone: Its specific antigen is unknown. The record has no base qualities; no much larger clone is one base away.

This TCR was recovered from a female donor in good health, enrolled as a control in a pregnancy study. Sequenced here: peripheral blood, sampled in the second trimester of pregnancy.

CDR3 reads: CASSRLSGQGLFTGELFF. At the DNA level, the sequence is TGTGCCAGCAGCCGCCTATCGGGACAGGGACTATTCACCGGGGAGCTGTTTTTT. The sequence is built from TRBV9 and TRBJ2-2, with 9 junctional bases fitting TRBD1. CDR1 and CDR2 are read off the germline V gene as SGDLS and YYNGEE. V and J are trimmed by 4 bases and 4 bases, and the gene matches miss 14 bases of the junction. The cysteine opens and the phenylalanine closes a CDR3 of 18 amino acids. Only CDR3 DNA is held: 54 bases, read in frame from base 1.